The 20 T cell receptor beta chains below all came from one sample that was sequenced in a study of cytomegalovirus exposure and HLA in healthy donors. PCR primers comprised 60 Vbeta and 13 Jbeta primers. Generated by immunoSEQ multiplex PCR, the TCRdb table keeps only in-frame clones and is missing some. Of 200,000 to 250,000 clones in the sample, around 80% were seen once. Sequencing was carried out using PBMCs. The receptors here all came from a girl aged 2-10 years in good health and CMV-seronegative.

This chain connects TRBV29-1 to TRBJ2-2; D uncertain. Germline CDR1 and CDR2: SQVTM and ANQGSEA. CDR3 length equals 11 residues. V lost 4 bases to trimming and J lost 4 bases, with 4 bases between them. The CDR3 here is CSVAGTGELFF. The DNA of the CDR3 is TGCAGCGTTGCGGGCACCGGGGAGCTGTTTTTT.

This clone was detected a few times. The chain links TRBV2 to TRBJ1-2; 7 bases agree with TRBD1. The CDR3 loop spans 15 amino acids. After removal of 7 bases from V and 8 bases from J, the junction contained 16 bases not matched to a gene. Germline CDR1 SNHLY, CDR2 FYNNEI. In DNA form, the CDR3 reads TGTGCCAGCAAGGGTCTCGACAGGGCCCTGGGGGGCTACACCTTC. It yields the protein CASKGLDRALGGYTF.

This clone has more than one count but fewer than ten. The chain is built from TRBV6-5 and TRBJ1-1; no reliable D call. CDR1 MNHEY and CDR2 SVGAGI come from the germline V gene. Trimming cost V 1 base and J 3 bases, with 12 bases left between them. The length of the CDR3 is 15 residues. The CDR3 bases are TGTGCCAGCAGTTACTTCGAGGCGAGGGACACTGAAGCTTTCTTT. Residues: CASSYFEARDTEAFF.

This clone came up a few times. The chain has TRBV6-1 and TRBJ1-2, with TRBD1 as a possible D gene (5 bases). This CDR3 contains 14 residues. Trimming cost V 2 bases and J 6 bases, with 13 bases left between them. The germline V gene encodes CDR1 MNHNS and CDR2 SASEGT. The CDR3 sequence is CASSETHGGDGYTF. In DNA, the CDR3 is TGTGCCAGCAGTGAAACACACGGGGGGGATGGCTACACCTTC.

The chain is built from TRBV6-5 and TRBJ1-2, with 7 bases lining up with TRBD1. The V gene end was trimmed by 4 bases and the J gene end by 2 bases; junction bases not matched to a gene: 4. Germline-derived CDR1 and CDR2 are MNHEY and SVGAGI. The CDR3 length is 14 residues. Here the CDR3 reads CASSSTTGNYGYTF. CDR3 DNA: TGTGCCAGCAGTTCCACGACAGGGAACTATGGCTACACCTTC.

The chain joins TRBV5-5 to TRBJ1-1; 7 nucleotides align to TRBD1. The CDR3 is 14 residues long. V lost 5 bases, J lost 5 bases, and 9 bases stayed unmatched. Germline CDR1 reads SGHKS; CDR2 reads YYEKEE (reference sequence). The CDR3 DNA is TGTGCCAGCAGTCTTACAGGGGAGAGGACTGAAGCTTTCTTT. It specifies CASSLTGERTEAFF.

The V call is TRBV6-1, the J call TRBJ2-7, with a possible D match to TRBD1 (5 bases). Trimming left V 4 bases short and J 3 bases short, with 16 bases between. Per germline, CDR1 MNHNS and CDR2 SASEGT. The CDR3 has 15 residues. The CDR3 spells CASSAKTVVLYEQYF. The CDR3 nucleotides are TGTGCCAGCAGTGCCAAGACAGTCGTCCTCTACGAGCAGTACTTC.

CDR3 residues: CASSPLPGETQYF. The CDR3 DNA sequence: TGCGCCAGCAGCCCGCTCCCGGGGGAGACCCAGTACTTC. The chain recombines TRBV5-1 with TRBJ2-5, with D possibly being TRBD2 (5 bases). CDR3 length equals 13 residues. Germline CDR1 and CDR2: SGHRS and YFSETQ. The V end was cut by 4 bases, the J end by 5 bases, with 12 bases between.

This clone was counted a single time. The genes are TRBV5-1 and TRBJ2-5; TRBD2 agrees at 9 bases. Unmatched junction bases numbered 8, after V lost 0 bases and J lost 5 bases. In germline, CDR1 is SGHRS, CDR2 YFSETQ. There are 16 residues in the CDR3. Written as DNA, the CDR3 is TGCGCCAGCAGCTTGGTAGGCGGGGGGGCCAGTGAGACCCAGTACTTC. Protein: CASSLVGGGASETQYF.

The chain joins TRBV7-9 to TRBJ1-4; possible D gene TRBD1, 5 bases. The CDR3 covers 16 residues. Trimming took off 0 bases at V and 3 bases at J, with 11 bases between the two ends. The germline V gene encodes CDR1 SEHNR and CDR2 FQNEAQ (reference sequence). The CDR3 DNA sequence: TGTGCCAGCAGCTTAGCAGCGACAGCATCTAATGAAAAACTGTTTTTT. Translation gives CASSLAATASNEKLFF.

This clone was counted between two and nine times. J is TRBJ1-6 and V is TRBV30; D is possibly TRBD1 (5 bases). Germline V gene lookup returns CDR1 GTSNPN and CDR2 SVGIG (reference sequence). This CDR3 has 13 amino acids. Trimming removed 3 bases from V and 7 bases from J, with 10 bases in between. The CDR3 DNA is TGTGCCTGGAGGACAACAGGAAATTCACCCCTCCACTTT. Translating gives CAWRTTGNSPLHF.

The rearrangement links TRBV5-6 to TRBJ2-7; D may be TRBD1 (5 bases). CDR1 is SGHDT, CDR2 YYEEEE, per germline. Trimming removed 2 bases from V and 1 base from J, with 7 bases in between. This CDR3 comprises 13 residues. This CDR3 reads CASSFSGSYEQYF. CDR3 coding DNA: TGTGCCAGCAGCTTCTCAGGGTCCTACGAGCAGTACTTC.

The chain combines TRBV2 with TRBJ1-5, with D uncertain. CDR1 and CDR2 from the germline V gene are SNHLY and FYNNEI. This CDR3 is 16 amino acids long. Trimming removed 6 bases from V and 5 bases from J, with 20 bases in between. The CDR3 nucleotides read TGTGCCAGCAGCCGTAGGACTTTGATGCTTCATCAGCCCCAGCATTTT. This codes for CASSRRTLMLHQPQHF.

The CDR3 reads CASSPQGGETQYF. The CDR3 DNA reads TGTGCCAGCAGCCCGCAGGGTGGAGAGACCCAGTACTTC. The chain is built from TRBV7-3 and TRBJ2-5, with a possible D match to TRBD1 (5 bases). Germline V gene data show CDR1 as SGHTA and CDR2 as FQGTGA. CDR3 length equals 13 residues. Trimming removed 5 bases from V and 4 bases from J, with 11 bases in between.

The V and J genes are TRBV2 and TRBJ1-2, with 8 bases identical to TRBD1. Germline lookup yields CDR1 SNHLY and CDR2 FYNNEI. Trimming removed 6 bases from V and 2 bases from J; junction bases left unmatched: 8. This CDR3 has 15 residues. CDR3 protein: CASRPGQGTNYGYTF. As DNA, the CDR3 is TGTGCCAGCAGACCTGGACAGGGAACGAACTATGGCTACACCTTC.

This clone occurred a few times. V gene TRBV6-5 combines with J gene TRBJ1-2, with TRBD1 matching over 8 bases. The CDR3 has 14 amino acids. CDR1 MNHEY and CDR2 SVGAGI come from the germline V gene. Trimming removed 6 bases from V and 5 bases from J; junction bases left unmatched: 8. CDR3 residues: CASSNADRGYGYTF. Here the CDR3 DNA reads TGTGCCAGCAGCAACGCAGACAGGGGATATGGCTACACCTTC.

To note about this clone: This specimen includes other DNA sequences encoding the same CDR3. J is TRBJ2-7 and V is TRBV4-1; perhaps TRBD2 as D (5 bases). Trimming took off 1 base at V and 4 bases at J, with 17 bases between the two ends. The CDR3 runs 16 residues. Germline values: CDR1 MGHRA, CDR2 YSYEKL. The CDR3 region has the DNA TGCGCCAGCAGCCAAGTTGGCCTAAGGACTCGATACGAGCAGTACTTC. It encodes CASSQVGLRTRYEQYF.

V and J are TRBV7-6 and TRBJ2-1; D is ambiguous. Trimming removed 5 bases at V and 0 bases at J, with 8 bases between. Germline CDR1 SGHVS, CDR2 FNYEAQ. The CDR3 has 14 residues. The CDR3 region is CASSITPSYNEQFF. The CDR3 DNA is TGTGCCAGCAGCATAACACCCTCCTACAATGAGCAGTTCTTC.

This chain uses TRBV30 with TRBJ2-1; TRBD2 aligns across 10 bases. This CDR3 has 16 amino acids. CDR1 GTSNPN and CDR2 SVGIG come from the germline V gene (reference sequence). Unmatched junction bases numbered 9, after V lost 4 bases and J lost 3 bases. The CDR3 is CAWTLAGARVYNEQFF. The CDR3 coding sequence is TGTGCCTGGACTCTAGCGGGAGCTCGGGTCTACAATGAGCAGTTCTTC.

V is TRBV21-1 and J is TRBJ2-7; the DNA was not compared with TRBD2, the D call given in the table. TRBV21-1 is a known pseudogene. The CDR3 spans 14 residues. CDR3 in amino acids: CARPTNRVLYEQYF. The CDR3 nucleotides are TGTGCCAGACCGACTAACCGAGTCCTTTACGAGCAGTACTTC.